Below, one T cell receptor beta chain is given with its context. This sample was taken from a study of blood T cell repertoires in COVID-19. Study at large: There were acute and convalescent COVID-19 samples, and they came from the United States, Italy and Spain.

Germline-derived CDR1 and CDR2 are MDHEN and SYDVKM. The CDR3 consists of 12 residues. V lost 8 bases and J lost 2, with 7 bases in between. Repertoires were generated with immunoSEQ multiplex PCR, while TCRdb's copy carries only in-frame clones and drops some. Among 210,000 or so clones listed, 85% to 90% were seen once. This receptor was identified in a woman aged 55-75 years with acute or convalescent COVID-19. The material sequenced was peripheral blood. The chain employs TRBV28 and TRBJ2-1; possible D gene TRBD1, 6 bases. The CDR3 protein is CASRDTYNEQFF. The CDR3 region has the DNA TGTGCCAGCCGGGACACCTACAATGAGCAGTTCTTC.